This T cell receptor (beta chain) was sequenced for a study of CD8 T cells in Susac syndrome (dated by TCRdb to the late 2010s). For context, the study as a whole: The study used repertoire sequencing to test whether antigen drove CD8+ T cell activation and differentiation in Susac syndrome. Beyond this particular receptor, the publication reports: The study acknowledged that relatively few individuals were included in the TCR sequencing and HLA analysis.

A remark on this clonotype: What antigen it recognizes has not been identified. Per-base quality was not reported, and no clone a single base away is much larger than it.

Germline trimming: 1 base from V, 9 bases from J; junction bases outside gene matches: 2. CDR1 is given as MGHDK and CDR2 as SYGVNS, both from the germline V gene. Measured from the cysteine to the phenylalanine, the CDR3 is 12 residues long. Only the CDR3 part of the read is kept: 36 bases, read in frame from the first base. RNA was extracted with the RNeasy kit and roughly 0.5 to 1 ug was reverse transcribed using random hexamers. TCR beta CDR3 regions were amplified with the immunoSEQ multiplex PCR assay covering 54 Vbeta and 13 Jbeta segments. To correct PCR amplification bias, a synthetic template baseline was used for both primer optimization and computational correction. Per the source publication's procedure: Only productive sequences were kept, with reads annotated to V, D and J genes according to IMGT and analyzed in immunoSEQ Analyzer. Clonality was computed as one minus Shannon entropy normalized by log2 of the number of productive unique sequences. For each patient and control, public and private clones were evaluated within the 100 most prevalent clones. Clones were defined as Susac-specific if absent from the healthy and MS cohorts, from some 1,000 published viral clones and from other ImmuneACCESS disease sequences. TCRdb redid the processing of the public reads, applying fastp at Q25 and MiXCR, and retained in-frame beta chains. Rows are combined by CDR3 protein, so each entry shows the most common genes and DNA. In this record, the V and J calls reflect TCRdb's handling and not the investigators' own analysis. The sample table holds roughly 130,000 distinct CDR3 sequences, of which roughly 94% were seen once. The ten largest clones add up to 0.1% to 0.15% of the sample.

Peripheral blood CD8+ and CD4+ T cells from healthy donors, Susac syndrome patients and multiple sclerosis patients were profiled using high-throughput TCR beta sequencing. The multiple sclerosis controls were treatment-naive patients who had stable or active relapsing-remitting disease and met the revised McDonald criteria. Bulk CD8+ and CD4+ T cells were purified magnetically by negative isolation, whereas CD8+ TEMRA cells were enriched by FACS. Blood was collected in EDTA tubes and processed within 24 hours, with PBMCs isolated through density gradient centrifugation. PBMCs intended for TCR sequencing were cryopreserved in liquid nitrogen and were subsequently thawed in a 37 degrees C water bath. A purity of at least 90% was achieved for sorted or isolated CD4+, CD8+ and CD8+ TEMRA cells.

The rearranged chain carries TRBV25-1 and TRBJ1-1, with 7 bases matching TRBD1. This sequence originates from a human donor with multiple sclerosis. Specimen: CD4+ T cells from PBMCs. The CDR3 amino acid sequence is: CASSEWGQKAFF. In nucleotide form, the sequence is TGTGCCAGCAGTGAATGGGGACAGAAAGCTTTCTTT.